This T cell receptor (beta chain) appears in the sequencing data of a study of cytomegalovirus exposure and HLA in healthy donors. Study-level findings and limits: Certain sequence variants were highly shared and formed a cluster, and this cluster was likely a sequencing artifact. A later analysis showed TCR association rates differing by HLA locus, peaking at DRB1 and lowest at HLA-C.

For this clone: Its matching antigen is unknown.

The CDR3 contains 14 residues. PCR involved 60 Vbeta and 13 Jbeta primers. Sequencing was performed with immunoSEQ multiplex PCR; in TCRdb, only in-frame clones are kept and a portion is missing. The table lists 150,000 to 200,000 clones, around 75% of them singletons. This TCR came from a man aged 18-30 years in good health and CMV-seropositive. The sequenced material came from PBMCs. The rearrangement uses TRBV21-1 and TRBJ2-1; the tabulated D call, TRBD2, remains unverified against the DNA. TRBV21-1 is a pseudogene segment. CDR3 amino acids: CASSDPSSYNEQFF. CDR3 sequence (DNA): TGTGCCAGCAGCGACCCTAGCTCCTACAATGAGCAGTTCTTC.